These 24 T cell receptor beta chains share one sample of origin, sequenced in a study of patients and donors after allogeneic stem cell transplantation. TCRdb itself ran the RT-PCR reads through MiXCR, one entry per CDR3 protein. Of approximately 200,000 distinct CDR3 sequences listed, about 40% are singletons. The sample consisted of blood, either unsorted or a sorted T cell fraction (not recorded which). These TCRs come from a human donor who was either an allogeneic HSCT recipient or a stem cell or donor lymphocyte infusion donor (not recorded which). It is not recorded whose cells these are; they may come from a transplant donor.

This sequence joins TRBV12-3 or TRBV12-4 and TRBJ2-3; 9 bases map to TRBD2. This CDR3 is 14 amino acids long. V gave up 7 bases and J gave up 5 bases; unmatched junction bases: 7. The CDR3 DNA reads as TGTGCCAGCACACTAGCGGGTCTGGGAGATACGCAGTATTTT. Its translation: CASTLAGLGDTQYF.

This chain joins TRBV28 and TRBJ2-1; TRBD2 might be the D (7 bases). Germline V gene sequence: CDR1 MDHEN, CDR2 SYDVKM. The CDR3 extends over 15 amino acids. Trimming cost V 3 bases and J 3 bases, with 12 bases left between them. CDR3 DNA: TGTGCCAGCAGTTTGGGGGGGACACTCTACAATGAGCAGTTCTTC. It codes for CASSLGGTLYNEQFF.

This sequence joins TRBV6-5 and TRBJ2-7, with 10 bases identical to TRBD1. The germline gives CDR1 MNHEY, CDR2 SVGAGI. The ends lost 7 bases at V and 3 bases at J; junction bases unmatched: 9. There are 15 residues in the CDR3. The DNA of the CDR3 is TGTGCCAGCAACACGAGAAGGGACAGGGGCTACGAGCAGTACTTC. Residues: CASNTRRDRGYEQYF.

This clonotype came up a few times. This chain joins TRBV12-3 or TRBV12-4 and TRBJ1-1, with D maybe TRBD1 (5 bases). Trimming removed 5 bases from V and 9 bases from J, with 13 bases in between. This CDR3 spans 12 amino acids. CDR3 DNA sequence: TGTGCCAGCAGTCGGACACCCCTCCAAGCTTTCTTT. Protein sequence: CASSRTPLQAFF.

CDR3 sequence reads: CASSVVGSGSGTGELFF. The CDR3 coding sequence is TGTGCCAGCAGCGTAGTAGGTAGCGGGAGCGGCACCGGGGAGCTGTTTTTT. The chain recombines TRBV9 with TRBJ2-2; 9 bases line up with TRBD2. V gave up 0 bases and J gave up 4 bases; unmatched junction bases: 7. CDR3 length: 17 residues. Germline CDR1 SGDLS, CDR2 YYNGEE.

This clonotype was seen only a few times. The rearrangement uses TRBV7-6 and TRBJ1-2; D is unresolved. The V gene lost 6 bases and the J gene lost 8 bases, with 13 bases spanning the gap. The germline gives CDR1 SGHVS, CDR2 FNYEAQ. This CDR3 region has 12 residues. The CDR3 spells CASRGEQWGYTF. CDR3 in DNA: TGTGCCAGCAGGGGAGAGCAATGGGGCTACACCTTC. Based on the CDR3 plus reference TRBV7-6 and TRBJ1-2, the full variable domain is GAGVSQSPRYKVTKRGQDVALRCDPISGHVSLYWYRQALGQGPEFLTYFNYEAQQDKSGLPNDRFSAERPEGSISTLTIQRTEQRDSAMYRCASRGEQWGYTFGSGTRLTVV.

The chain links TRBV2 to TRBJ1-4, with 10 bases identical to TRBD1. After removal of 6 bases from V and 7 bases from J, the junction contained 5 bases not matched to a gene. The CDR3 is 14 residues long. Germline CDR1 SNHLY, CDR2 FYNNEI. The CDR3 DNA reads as TGTGCCAGCAGCGACAGGGGGCAAGGTGAAAAACTGTTTTTT. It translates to CASSDRGQGEKLFF.

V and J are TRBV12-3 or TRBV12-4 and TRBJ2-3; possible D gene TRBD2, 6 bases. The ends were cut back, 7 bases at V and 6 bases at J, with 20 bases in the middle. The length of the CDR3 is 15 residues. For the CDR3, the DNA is TGTGCCAGCACCCTGGGAGGACCCGCTAGTGATACGCAGTATTTT. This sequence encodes CASTLGGPASDTQYF.

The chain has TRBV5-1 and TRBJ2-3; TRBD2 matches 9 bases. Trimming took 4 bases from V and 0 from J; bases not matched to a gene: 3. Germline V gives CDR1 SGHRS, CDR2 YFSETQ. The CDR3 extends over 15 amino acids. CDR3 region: CASSALAGSTDTQYF. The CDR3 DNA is TGCGCCAGCAGCGCTCTAGCGGGAAGCACAGATACGCAGTATTTT.

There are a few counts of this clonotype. CDR3 DNA sequence: TGCGCCAGCAGCCAAGAGGAGGGCCCGAATTCACCCCTCCACTTT. Translated: CASSQEEGPNSPLHF. V gene TRBV4-3 combines with J gene TRBJ1-6; D gene uncertain. Germline values: CDR1 LGHNA, CDR2 YSLEER. Between the trimmed V and J ends, which lost 0 bases and 7 bases, there was a span of 10 bases. The CDR3 length is 15 residues.

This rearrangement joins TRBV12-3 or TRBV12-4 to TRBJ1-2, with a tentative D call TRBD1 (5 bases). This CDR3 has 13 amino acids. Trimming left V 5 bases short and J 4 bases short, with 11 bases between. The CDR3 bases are TGTGCCAGCAGTGCGGGGGGTAGCTATGGCTACACCTTC. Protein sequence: CASSAGGSYGYTF.

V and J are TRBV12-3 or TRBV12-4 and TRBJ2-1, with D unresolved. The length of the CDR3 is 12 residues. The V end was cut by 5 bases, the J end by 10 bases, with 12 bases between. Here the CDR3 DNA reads TGTGCCAGCAGTCACGTAATTGGGGAGCAGTTCTTC. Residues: CASSHVIGEQFF.

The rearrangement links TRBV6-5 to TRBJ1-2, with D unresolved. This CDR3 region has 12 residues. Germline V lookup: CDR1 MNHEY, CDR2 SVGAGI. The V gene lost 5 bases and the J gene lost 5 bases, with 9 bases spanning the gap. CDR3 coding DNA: TGTGCCAGCAGTGGGGATTTATATGGCTACACCTTC. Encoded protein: CASSGDLYGYTF.

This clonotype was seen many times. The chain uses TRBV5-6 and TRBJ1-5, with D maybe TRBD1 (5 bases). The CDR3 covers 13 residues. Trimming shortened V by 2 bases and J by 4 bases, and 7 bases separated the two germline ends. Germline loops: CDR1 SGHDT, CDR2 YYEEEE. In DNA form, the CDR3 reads TGTGCCAGCAGCTTAGACAGAAATCAGCCCCAGCATTTT. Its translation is CASSLDRNQPQHF.

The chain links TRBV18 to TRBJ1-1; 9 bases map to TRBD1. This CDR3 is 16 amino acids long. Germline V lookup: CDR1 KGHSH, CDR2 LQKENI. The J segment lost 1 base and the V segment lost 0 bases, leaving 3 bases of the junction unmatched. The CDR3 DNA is TGTGCCAGCTCACCACCGGGACAGGGTTGGAACACTGAAGCTTTCTTT. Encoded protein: CASSPPGQGWNTEAFF. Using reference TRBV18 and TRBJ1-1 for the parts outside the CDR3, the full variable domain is NAGVMQNPRHLVRRRGQEARLRCSPMKGHSHVYWYRQLPEEGLKFMVYLQKENIIDESGMPKERFSAEFPKEGPSILRIQQVVRGDSAAYFCASSPPGQGWNTEAFFGQGTRLTVV.

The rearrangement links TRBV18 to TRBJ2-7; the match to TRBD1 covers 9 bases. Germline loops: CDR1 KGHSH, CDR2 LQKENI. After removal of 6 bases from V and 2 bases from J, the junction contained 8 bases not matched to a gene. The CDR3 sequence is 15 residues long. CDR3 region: CASSDGRDRAYEQYF. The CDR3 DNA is TGTGCCAGCTCGGATGGCCGGGACAGGGCCTACGAGCAGTACTTC.

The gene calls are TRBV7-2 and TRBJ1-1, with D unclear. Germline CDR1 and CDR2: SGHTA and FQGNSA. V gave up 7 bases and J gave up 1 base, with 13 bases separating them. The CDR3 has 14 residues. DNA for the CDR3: TGTGCCAGCACCCTCCAGATCCCGAACACTGAAGCTTTCTTT. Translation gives CASTLQIPNTEAFF.

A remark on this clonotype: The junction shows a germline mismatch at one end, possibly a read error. CDR3 protein: CASSLRSSGSYEQCF. In DNA form, the CDR3 reads TGTGCCAGCAGCTTAAGGTCGTCCGGTTCCTACGAGCAGTGCTTC. V usage is TRBV11-3 and J usage is TRBJ2-7; D gene unclear. Germline CDR1 SGHNT, CDR2 YENEEA. The CDR3 length is 15 residues.

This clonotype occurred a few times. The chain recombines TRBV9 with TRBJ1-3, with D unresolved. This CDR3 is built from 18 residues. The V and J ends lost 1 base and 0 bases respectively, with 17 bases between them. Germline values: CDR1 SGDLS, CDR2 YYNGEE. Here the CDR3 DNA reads TGTGCCAGCAGCGTACCGATAGACGGCAGAGTCTCTGGAAACACCATATATTTT. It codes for CASSVPIDGRVSGNTIYF.

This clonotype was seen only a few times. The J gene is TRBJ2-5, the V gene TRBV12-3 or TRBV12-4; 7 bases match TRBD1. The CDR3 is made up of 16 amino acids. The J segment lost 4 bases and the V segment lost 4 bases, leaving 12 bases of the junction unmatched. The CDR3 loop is CASSSPTGNDGETQYF. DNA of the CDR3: TGTGCCAGCAGTTCCCCGACAGGGAATGACGGAGAGACCCAGTACTTC.

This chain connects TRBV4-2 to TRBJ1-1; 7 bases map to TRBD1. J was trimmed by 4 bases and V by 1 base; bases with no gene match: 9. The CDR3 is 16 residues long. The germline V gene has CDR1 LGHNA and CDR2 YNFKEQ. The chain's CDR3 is CASSQVWGQRSTEAFF. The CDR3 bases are TGTGCCAGCAGCCAAGTTTGGGGACAGAGAAGCACTGAAGCTTTCTTT.

CDR3 in amino acids: CSASGHRNTEAFF. For the CDR3, the DNA is TGCAGTGCTAGTGGACACCGGAACACTGAAGCTTTCTTT. The V call is TRBV20-1, the J call TRBJ1-1, with a weak D call TRBD1 (5 bases). The CDR3 runs to 13 residues. V shed 3 bases and J shed 1 base, with 9 bases lying between them. CDR1 is DFQATT and CDR2 is SNEGSKA in the germline V gene (reference sequence).

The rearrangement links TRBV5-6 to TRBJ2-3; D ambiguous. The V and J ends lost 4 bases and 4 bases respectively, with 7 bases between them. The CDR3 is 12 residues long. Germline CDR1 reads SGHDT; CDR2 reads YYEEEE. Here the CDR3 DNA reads TGTGCCAGCAGCGCCCGCCCAGATACGCAGTATTTT. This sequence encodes CASSARPDTQYF.

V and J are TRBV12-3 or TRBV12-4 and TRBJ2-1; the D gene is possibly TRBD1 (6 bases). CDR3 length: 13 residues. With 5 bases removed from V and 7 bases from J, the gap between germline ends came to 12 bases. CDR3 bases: TGTGCCAGCAGTACACCGACAGGTAATGAGCAGTTCTTC. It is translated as CASSTPTGNEQFF.